One and the same sample provided the 21 T cell receptor beta chains below, sequenced in a study of T cells after yellow fever vaccination. TCRdb re-analysed the 5' RACE reads in MiXCR, keeping a single row per CDR3 protein. The sample comprises 500,000 to 650,000 distinct CDR3 sequences, roughly 13% of which are singletons, and about 14% rests with the top ten. Here the sequenced sample was PBMCs, taken on the day of the yellow fever booster vaccination. The receptors come from a man under 40 who received the YFV17D yellow fever vaccine.

The CDR3 loop is CASSLVGDFHTEAFF. The CDR3 DNA is TGTGCCAGCAGTTTGGTCGGGGATTTCCACACTGAAGCTTTCTTT. The V gene is TRBV28, the J gene TRBJ1-1; D ambiguous. Trimming removed 3 bases at V and 3 bases at J, with 14 bases between. The CDR3 extends over 15 amino acids. Germline loops: CDR1 MDHEN, CDR2 SYDVKM. Full variable domain (remainder filled in from reference TRBV28 and TRBJ1-1): DVKVTQSSRYLVKRTGEKVFLECVQDMDHENMFWYRQDPGLGLRLIYFSYDVKMKEKGDIPEGYSVSREKKERFSLILESASTNQTSMYLCASSLVGDFHTEAFFGQGTRLTVV.

The chain joins TRBV24-1 to TRBJ2-3; the match to TRBD1 covers 7 bases. CDR3 length: 16 residues. From germline, CDR1 is KGHDR and CDR2 SFDVKD. V dropped 4 bases and J dropped 3; count of bases not matched to a gene: 9. In nucleotides, the CDR3 is TGTGCCACCAGTGAAAGCCTCGACAGGGAGACAGATACGCAGTATTTT. Translation gives CATSESLDRETDTQYF.

Here the CDR3 DNA reads TGTGCCACGAACCCGGACCGTTACAATGAGCAGTTCTTC. This sequence encodes CATNPDRYNEQFF. The chain has TRBV15 and TRBJ2-1; unclear D gene. This CDR3 comprises 13 residues. The germline V gene has CDR1 LNHNV and CDR2 YYDKDF (reference sequence). Trimming pared 9 bases from V and 4 bases from J, leaving 13 bases between.

The rearrangement uses TRBV18 and TRBJ1-1; D might be TRBD1 (5 bases). The V gene's germline CDR1 is KGHSH and CDR2 LQKENI. With 3 bases removed from V and 4 bases from J, the gap between germline ends came to 9 bases. CDR3 length: 13 amino acids. CDR3 protein: CASSPRGSTEAFF. Here the CDR3 DNA reads TGTGCCAGCTCACCGCGGGGGTCCACTGAAGCTTTCTTT.

The chain joins TRBV4-1 to TRBJ2-3, with no clear D. The CDR3 contains 16 residues. CDR1 and CDR2 from the germline V gene are MGHRA and YSYEKL. Deletions cut 0 bases from V and 0 bases from J, with 10 bases between. The CDR3: CASSQDGAPSTDTQYF. DNA for the CDR3: TGCGCCAGCAGCCAAGATGGCGCTCCTAGCACAGATACGCAGTATTTT.

The chain carries TRBV5-1 and TRBJ2-3; D unresolved. The CDR3 is 13 residues long. CDR1 SGHRS and CDR2 YFSETQ come from the germline V gene. Trimming took off 4 bases at V and 3 bases at J, with 9 bases between the two ends. CDR3 amino acids: CASSADLTDTQYF. The CDR3 nucleotides are TGCGCCAGCAGCGCGGACCTTACAGATACGCAGTATTTT.

This clonotype turned up a few times. This chain joins TRBV5-6 and TRBJ1-1, with 8 positions matching TRBD1. This CDR3 is built from 16 residues. J gave up 1 base and V 4 bases, and 9 bases lay outside the gene matches. Germline CDR1 reads SGHDT; CDR2 reads YYEEEE. CDR3: CASSVRDRTPNTEAFF. The CDR3 DNA is TGTGCCAGCAGCGTCCGGGACAGGACTCCGAACACTGAAGCTTTCTTT. Looking up the rest from reference TRBV5-6 and TRBJ1-1 gives the full variable domain: DAGVTQSPTHLIKTRGQQVTLRCSPKSGHDTVSWYQQALGQGPQFIFQYYEEEERQRGNFPDRFSGHQFPNYSSELNVNALLLGDSALYLCASSVRDRTPNTEAFFGQGTRLTVV.

The V gene is TRBV11-2, the J gene TRBJ2-3, with D possibly matching TRBD1 (5 bases). This CDR3 spans 15 amino acids. Germline V gene lookup returns CDR1 SGHAT and CDR2 FQNNGV. Trimming stripped 5 bases from V and 2 bases from J, with 14 bases between. The CDR3 DNA reads TGTGCCAGCAGCCCCACTCTAGGGGTCACAGATACGCAGTATTTT. Protein product: CASSPTLGVTDTQYF.

This clonotype was picked up a small number of times. The CDR3 DNA reads as TGCAGCGTCGGGAGCAGGGGACAGCCCCAGCATTTT. Its translation is CSVGSRGQPQHF. V usage is TRBV29-1 and J usage is TRBJ1-5; a possible D gene is TRBD1 (6 bases). Trimming stripped 6 bases from V and 7 bases from J, with 13 bases between. This CDR3 spans 12 amino acids. Germline V gene lookup returns CDR1 SQVTM and CDR2 ANQGSEA.

The V call is TRBV7-2, the J call TRBJ1-2; perhaps TRBD1 as D (5 bases). V was pared by 5 bases and J by 5 bases, with 12 bases between. Germline V CDR1 and CDR2: SGHTA, FQGNSA. CDR3 length: 13 residues. This CDR3 reads CASSQGPGYGYTF. In nucleotides, the CDR3 is TGTGCCAGCAGCCAGGGCCCTGGGTATGGCTACACCTTC.

The J gene is TRBJ2-7, the V gene TRBV7-6; TRBD2 agrees at 10 bases. After removal of 5 bases from V and 4 bases from J, the junction contained 17 bases not matched to a gene. CDR1 SGHVS and CDR2 FNYEAQ come from the germline V gene. The CDR3 length is 18 residues. CDR3 DNA sequence: TGTGCCAGCAGCCCCAACCGGTGGGGTAGCGGGAGGACGTACGAGCAGTACTTC. It specifies CASSPNRWGSGRTYEQYF. Complete variable domain (other parts from reference TRBV7-6 and TRBJ2-7): GAGVSQSPRYKVTKRGQDVALRCDPISGHVSLYWYRQALGQGPEFLTYFNYEAQQDKSGLPNDRFSAERPEGSISTLTIQRTEQRDSAMYRCASSPNRWGSGRTYEQYFGPGTRLTVT.

V gene TRBV20-1 combines with J gene TRBJ2-1; weak D call: TRBD2 (5 bases). Germline CDR1 and CDR2: DFQATT and SNEGSKA (reference sequence). The CDR3 contains 16 residues. The V and J ends lost 1 base and 0 bases respectively, with 13 bases between them. The CDR3 sequence is CSARVKERRSYNEQFF. The CDR3 DNA is TGCAGTGCTAGAGTAAAGGAGCGGCGCTCCTACAATGAGCAGTTCTTC.

This clonotype was seen only a few times. The chain combines TRBV30 with TRBJ1-4; tentative D call: TRBD1 (5 bases). CDR1 GTSNPN and CDR2 SVGIG come from the germline V gene (reference sequence). V was cut by 0 bases and J by 7 bases, with 24 bases left in between. The CDR3 loop spans 18 amino acids. This chain's CDR3 is CAWSVGWTSPQGSEKLFF. CDR3 sequence (DNA): TGTGCCTGGAGTGTCGGCTGGACATCCCCCCAGGGATCTGAAAAACTGTTTTTT.

This clonotype was counted only a few times. The CDR3 DNA reads TGTGCCATCAGTGAAAGGGGGGATTCGTATTATTTT. Protein: CAISERGDSYYF. This rearrangement joins TRBV10-3 to TRBJ2-3; D assignment may be TRBD1 or TRBD2 (6 bases each). Per germline, CDR1 ENHRY and CDR2 SYGVKD. This CDR3 is 12 amino acids long. Between the trimmed V and J ends, which lost 3 bases and 15 bases, there was a span of 16 bases.

V gene TRBV6-1 combines with J gene TRBJ2-3; unclear D gene. V lost 5 bases and J lost 3, with 9 bases in between. The length of the CDR3 is 13 residues. Germline V gene lookup returns CDR1 MNHNS and CDR2 SASEGT. The CDR3, as DNA: TGTGCCAGCAGTACCTCTAGGACAGATACGCAGTATTTT. It codes for CASSTSRTDTQYF.

This clonotype was picked up a small number of times. The J gene is TRBJ1-3, the V gene TRBV6-5, with a tentative D call TRBD1 (6 bases). Germline-derived CDR1 and CDR2 are MNHEY and SVGAGI. V lost 4 bases to trimming and J lost 2 bases, with 12 bases between them. This CDR3 region has 15 residues. CDR3 bases: TGTGCCAGCAGTTCCGGGGACACTACTGGAAACACCATATATTTT. Translated: CASSSGDTTGNTIYF.

This clonotype was recorded at least ten times. The V call is TRBV10-3, the J call TRBJ2-1; 9 nucleotides line up with TRBD2. The V and J ends lost 4 bases and 5 bases, in that order; junction bases with no gene match: 3. This CDR3 region has 14 residues. Germline assignment: CDR1 ENHRY and CDR2 SYGVKD. The CDR3 is CAISVASGNNEQFF. The CDR3 DNA reads TGTGCCATCAGTGTAGCTAGCGGGAACAATGAGCAGTTCTTC.

The gene calls are TRBV7-9 and TRBJ2-1; weak D call: TRBD1 (6 bases). Germline-derived CDR1 and CDR2 are SEHNR and FQNEAQ (reference sequence). V lost 6 bases, J lost 1 base, and 10 bases lay in between. The CDR3 loop spans 14 amino acids. The chain's CDR3 is CASRTQGSYNEQFF. In DNA form, the CDR3 reads TGTGCCAGCAGAACTCAGGGGTCCTACAATGAGCAGTTCTTC.

This clonotype was picked up a small number of times. The chain recombines TRBV7-2 with TRBJ1-2; D may be TRBD1 (5 bases). Trimming removed 3 bases from V and 8 bases from J, with 13 bases in between. CDR1 and CDR2 (germline): SGHTA, FQGNSA. This CDR3 comprises 13 residues. The CDR3 bases are TGTGCCAGCAGCTTTGACCCAGGGAGCGGCTACACCTTC. Translation: CASSFDPGSGYTF.

This clonotype was recorded many times. The V call is TRBV7-9, the J call TRBJ2-7; no firm D call. V gave up 1 base and J gave up 7 bases, with 8 bases separating them. The CDR3 spans 12 residues. Germline values: CDR1 SEHNR, CDR2 FQNEAQ (reference sequence). This CDR3 reads CASSLEWGEQYF. DNA for the CDR3: TGTGCCAGCAGCTTAGAATGGGGAGAGCAGTACTTC. Drawing the rest from reference TRBV7-9 and TRBJ2-7, the complete variable domain is DTGVSQNPRHKITKRGQNVTFRCDPISEHNRLYWYRQTLGQGPEFLTYFQNEAQLEKSRLLSDRFSAERPKGSFSTLEIQRTEQGDSAMYLCASSLEWGEQYFGPGTRLTVT.

The table lists this clonotype with a few counts. V gene TRBV6-2 or TRBV6-3 combines with J gene TRBJ2-3, with D perhaps TRBD2 (5 bases). With 2 bases removed from V and 2 bases from J, the gap between germline ends came to 11 bases. The CDR3 contains 15 residues. The germline CDR1 and CDR2 sequences are MNHEY and SVGEGT. CDR3 coding DNA: TGTGCCAGCAGTTACCGAGGTAGCGACACAGATACGCAGTATTTT. This sequence encodes CASSYRGSDTDTQYF.